The sequence of this TCR beta chain was determined in a study of T cell repertoires in cytomegalovirus infection. Study-wide background: Through public TCR beta signatures, both CMV infection and matching HLA type were indicated.

TCRdb re-called the reads with MiXCR, one entry per CDR3 protein. The sample contains about 900,000 distinct CDR3 sequences, about 33% of which appear only once. Study-wide points: In two of eight donors, the top clonotype was HLA-C-restricted CMV-specific. The cumulative frequency of public TCR beta families identified carriers of CMV plus the relevant HLA.

Note on this clonotype: The antigen is undetermined.

The sequences come from cultured CD8+ T cells from PBMCs, collected from culture after CMV antigen stimulation. This sequence originates from a human donor in good health (CMV status not recorded). Some clones in this sample may be carry-over from other donors' samples.

The CDR3 here is CASSLEGTGLNEKLFF. In DNA form, the CDR3 reads TGTGCCAGCAGCTTGGAAGGGACAGGGCTTAATGAAAAACTGTTTTTT. J is TRBJ1-4 and V is TRBV5-6; TRBD1 matches at 9 bases. This CDR3 contains 16 residues. Trimming at V came to 0 bases and at J to 4 bases, leaving 4 bases not matched to a gene. Germline V lookup: CDR1 SGHDT, CDR2 YYEEEE.